This TCR beta chain was recorded in a study of T cell responses to AZD1222 COVID-19 vaccine. The assay was immunoSEQ multiplex PCR, and TCRdb's table has in-frame clones only and misses some. The sample carries about 70,000 clones, around 89% recorded once. Findings and limits, study-wide: Nearly half of unique spike-specific TCRs reportedly avoided B.1.351 and B.1.1.7 mutated regions. Vaccine-related CD4 TCRs covered spike, predominating at 160-218 and 743-854.

Turning to this clone: What it binds is unknown.

The CDR3 has 13 residues. Germline V gives CDR1 SGHTA, CDR2 FQGTGA. V dropped 5 bases and J dropped 4 bases, with 8 bases sitting between them. The sequence came from an adult who received the MenACWY meningococcal vaccine as a control. The sequences come from peripheral blood, collected 28 days after the second dose of the MenACWY control vaccine. The J gene is TRBJ2-2, the V gene TRBV7-3; perhaps D is TRBD1 or TRBD2 (5 bases each). The chain's CDR3 is CASSPGGTGELFF. For the CDR3, the DNA is TGTGCCAGCAGCCCTGGGGGCACCGGGGAGCTGTTTTTT.